Presented here are 20 T cell receptor beta chains from one specimen sequenced in a study of blood T cell repertoires in COVID-19. Assay used: immunoSEQ multiplex PCR; TCRdb lists only in-frame clones, some missing. The data show 250,000 to 300,000 clones, with about 76% seen just once and 2.5% to 3.5% held by the top ten. Sequencing used peripheral blood. The receptor set was obtained from a woman aged 55-70 years with active or convalescent COVID-19.

This clone came up once. V gene TRBV9 combines with J gene TRBJ1-1, with a tentative D call TRBD1 (6 bases). The CDR3 length is 16 residues. Trimming cost V 4 bases and J 1 base, with 17 bases left between them. Germline CDR1 SGDLS, CDR2 YYNGEE. The CDR3, as DNA: TGTGCCAGCAGCTACACAGGACAGATCGGGAACACTGAAGCTTTCTTT. This encodes CASSYTGQIGNTEAFF.

This clone was observed a few times. The rearrangement joins TRBV30 to TRBJ1-2; D might be TRBD1 (6 bases). Germline V lookup: CDR1 GTSNPN, CDR2 SVGIG (reference sequence). This CDR3 is 13 amino acids long. V was cut by 5 bases and J by 4 bases, with 14 bases left in between. CDR3 coding DNA: TGTGCCTGGGGGCAGGGGCTGGTCTATGGCTACACCTTC. Translated: CAWGQGLVYGYTF.

The gene calls are TRBV14 and TRBJ1-2, with a weak D call TRBD1 (5 bases). The CDR3 totals 14 residues. Trimming cost V 4 bases and J 5 bases, with 14 bases left between them. In germline, CDR1 is SGHDN, CDR2 FVKESK. The CDR3 nucleotides read TGTGCCAGCAGCCCACTTTGGGGCGAGTATGGCTACACCTTC. Translating it yields CASSPLWGEYGYTF.

This clone was counted a few times. The chain couples TRBV11-2 to TRBJ2-7; 7 nucleotides align to TRBD2. Germline CDR1 and CDR2: SGHAT and FQNNGV. The J segment lost 5 bases and the V segment lost 1 base, leaving 8 bases of the junction unmatched. This CDR3 comprises 15 residues. The CDR3 loop reads CASSLGGGPFDEQYF. CDR3 sequence (DNA): TGTGCCAGCAGCTTAGGGGGGGGTCCATTTGACGAGCAGTACTTC.

The rearrangement links TRBV28 to TRBJ1-2, with TRBD1 matching 10 bases. With V trimmed by 5 bases and J by 7 bases, 19 bases remained unmatched. The CDR3 has 18 amino acids. Germline CDR1 reads MDHEN; CDR2 reads SYDVKM. Here the CDR3 reads CASSHGRTGGGPHRGYTF. The DNA for the CDR3 is TGTGCCAGCAGTCACGGCAGGACAGGGGGGGGACCCCACCGTGGCTACACCTTC.

This clone has a single count. The rearrangement joins TRBV7-2 to TRBJ2-5, with D perhaps TRBD2 (7 bases). The CDR3 runs to 15 residues. Per the germline V gene, CDR1 is SGHTA and CDR2 is FQGNSA. V gave up 3 bases and J gave up 6 bases, with 17 bases separating them. Here the CDR3 DNA reads TGTGCCAGCAGCTTGGATGGGGGGGGCACGAAGACCCAGTACTTC. Translating gives CASSLDGGGTKTQYF.

V is TRBV6-5 and J is TRBJ1-2, with D perhaps TRBD1 (6 bases). Germline CDR1 and CDR2: MNHEY and SVGAGI. The V end was cut by 6 bases, the J end by 2 bases, with 10 bases between. The CDR3 is 13 amino acids. The CDR3 spells CASSTGLNYGYTF. The DNA for the CDR3 is TGTGCCAGCAGCACAGGGTTAAACTATGGCTACACCTTC.

This clone was seen a single time. The V gene is TRBV9, the J gene TRBJ2-2, with a tentative D call TRBD2 (6 bases). V lost 6 bases to trimming and J lost 1 base, with 10 bases between them. The germline V gene has CDR1 SGDLS and CDR2 YYNGEE. This CDR3 comprises 14 residues. In nucleotides, the CDR3 is TGTGCCAGCATGCGACTAGGGAACACCGGGGAGCTGTTTTTT. This sequence encodes CASMRLGNTGELFF.

V and J are TRBV6-5 and TRBJ1-2, with D possibly TRBD1 on 5 matching bases. The CDR3 has 13 residues. The germline V and J ends were trimmed by 5 bases and 8 bases, with 15 bases remaining between them. Germline assignment: CDR1 MNHEY and CDR2 SVGAGI. The CDR3 spells CASSNQGAGGYTF. For the CDR3, the DNA is TGTGCCAGCAGTAACCAGGGTGCGGGAGGCTACACCTTC.

The J gene is TRBJ2-7, the V gene TRBV5-1; tentative D call: TRBD1 (6 bases). Looked up from germline, CDR1 is SGHRS and CDR2 is YFSETQ. CDR3 length: 15 amino acids. V lost 4 bases to trimming and J lost 2 bases, with 16 bases between them. The CDR3 sequence: CASSLQGTVTYEQYF. For the CDR3, the DNA is TGCGCCAGCAGCCTGCAGGGGACGGTCACCTACGAGCAGTACTTC. Based on the CDR3 plus reference TRBV5-1 and TRBJ2-7, the full variable domain is KAGVTQTPRYLIKTRGQQVTLSCSPISGHRSVSWYQQTPGQGLQFLFEYFSETQRNKGNFPGRFSGRQFSNSRSEMNVSTLELGDSALYLCASSLQGTVTYEQYFGPGTRLTVT.

The gene calls are TRBV30 and TRBJ2-1; 7 bases are shared with TRBD1. The V gene end was trimmed by 8 bases and the J gene end by 0 bases; junction bases not matched to a gene: 7. From germline, CDR1 is GTSNPN and CDR2 SVGIG (reference sequence). This CDR3 is 14 amino acids long. The CDR3 bases are TGTGCCGGCCTACGACAGGGCTCCTACAATGAGCAGTTCTTC. Its translation is CAGLRQGSYNEQFF.

The rearrangement links TRBV5-1 to TRBJ2-7, with D possibly matching TRBD2 (7 bases). This CDR3 is 14 amino acids long. The germline V gene has CDR1 SGHRS and CDR2 YFSETQ. The V gene lost 0 bases and the J gene lost 2 bases, with 9 bases spanning the gap. CDR3: CASSLDGGPYEQYF. In DNA, the CDR3 is TGCGCCAGCAGCTTGGACGGGGGGCCCTACGAGCAGTACTTC.

This clone was observed a few times. This rearrangement joins TRBV7-6 to TRBJ2-2; D is perhaps TRBD2 (5 bases). V was shortened by 1 base and J by 4 bases, with 16 bases between the two germline ends. The CDR3 consists of 17 residues. Per germline, CDR1 SGHVS and CDR2 FNYEAQ. The DNA for the CDR3 is TGTGCCAGCAGCTTAGTACTCCGAAAACGGGGCACCGGGGAGCTGTTTTTT. This translates into CASSLVLRKRGTGELFF.

The rearrangement uses TRBV2 and TRBJ1-6; 8 bases are shared with TRBD1. The junction had 6 bases not matched to a gene; V was cut back by 5 bases and J by 9 bases. CDR1 and CDR2 (germline): SNHLY, FYNNEI. This CDR3 contains 14 residues. The CDR3 sequence: CASSKDRVASPLHF. The CDR3 DNA reads TGTGCCAGCAGTAAGGACAGGGTCGCTTCACCCCTCCACTTT. Filled out from reference TRBV2 and TRBJ1-6, the complete variable domain reads EPEVTQTPSHQVTQMGQEVILRCVPISNHLYFYWYRQILGQKVEFLVSFYNNEISEKSEIFDDQFSVERPDGSNFTLKIRSTKLEDSAMYFCASSKDRVASPLHFGNGTRLTVT.

This clone was seen a few times. The genes are TRBV5-1 and TRBJ1-6, with D perhaps matching TRBD1 (5 bases). The length of the CDR3 is 16 residues. The V and J ends lost 0 bases and 9 bases respectively, with 16 bases between them. Germline V lookup: CDR1 SGHRS, CDR2 YFSETQ. In DNA, the CDR3 is TGCGCCAGCAGCTTGGCCGGTGTACAGGTGGGTTCACCCCTCCACTTT. Protein product: CASSLAGVQVGSPLHF. Based on the CDR3 plus reference TRBV5-1 and TRBJ1-6, the full variable domain is KAGVTQTPRYLIKTRGQQVTLSCSPISGHRSVSWYQQTPGQGLQFLFEYFSETQRNKGNFPGRFSGRQFSNSRSEMNVSTLELGDSALYLCASSLAGVQVGSPLHFGNGTRLTVT.

The gene calls are TRBV4-3 and TRBJ1-1, with D perhaps matching TRBD1 (6 bases). The length of the CDR3 is 18 residues. Per germline, CDR1 LGHNA and CDR2 YSLEER. V was cut by 3 bases and J by 5 bases, with 25 bases left in between. The CDR3 loop is CASSQNRVGIRRGTEAFF. The CDR3, as DNA: TGCGCCAGCAGCCAGAACAGGGTCGGCATTCGTCGAGGTACTGAAGCTTTCTTT.

The gene calls are TRBV6-6 and TRBJ1-5; 10 bases fit TRBD1. CDR3 length: 15 residues. The V segment lost 6 bases and the J segment 4 bases; nucleotides outside the gene matches: 6. Germline V gives CDR1 MNHNY, CDR2 SVGAGI (reference sequence). DNA for the CDR3: TGTGCCAGCAGGGACGGACAGGGGGGAAATCAGCCCCAGCATTTT. Amino acids: CASRDGQGGNQPQHF.

In its sample, this clone was seen once. The CDR3 DNA sequence: TGTGCCAGCAGCTTTGGGACTCCAGAGCAGTTCTTC. Translating it yields CASSFGTPEQFF. V and J are TRBV7-9 and TRBJ2-1; TRBD2 might be the D (6 bases). Germline lookup yields CDR1 SEHNR and CDR2 FQNEAQ (reference sequence). The CDR3 totals 12 residues. Trimming pared 3 bases from V and 10 bases from J, leaving 10 bases between.

The chain uses TRBV9 and TRBJ2-2, with D perhaps matching TRBD1 (5 bases). This CDR3 has 16 amino acids. Germline V CDR1 and CDR2: SGDLS, YYNGEE. Trimming left V 0 bases short and J 4 bases short, with 13 bases between. The CDR3 loop is CASSVGWQGPTGELFF. CDR3 coding DNA: TGTGCCAGCAGCGTAGGTTGGCAGGGCCCCACCGGGGAGCTGTTTTTT. Full variable domain (remainder filled in from reference TRBV9 and TRBJ2-2): DSGVTQTPKHLITATGQRVTLRCSPRSGDLSVYWYQQSLDQGLQFLIQYYNGEERAKGNILERFSAQQFPDLHSELNLSSLELGDSALYFCASSVGWQGPTGELFFGEGSRLTVL.

This rearrangement joins TRBV11-1 to TRBJ2-3; D possibly corresponds to TRBD2 (8 bases). The CDR3 has 16 residues. CDR1 and CDR2 from the germline V gene are SGHAT and FQDESV (reference sequence). V was pared by 5 bases and J by 0 bases, with 15 bases between. The CDR3 region is CASSQGGTRSTDTQYF. The CDR3, as DNA: TGTGCCAGCAGCCAGGGGGGGACTAGAAGCACAGATACGCAGTATTTT.